This entry lists 27 T cell receptor beta chains sequenced from one sample in a study of blood T cell repertoires in COVID-19 (dated by TCRdb to between 2020 and 2021). Libraries came from the immunoSEQ multiplex PCR assay. TCRdb took this table from immuneACCESS and kept in-frame rearrangements with V and J called. Such tables lack part of the clones; where checked against another copy, unresolved V genes explain under half of the gap, and the rest is unexplained. Within this sample are 130,000 or so clones, with about 89% of them counted one time only. The ten largest clones take up more than 15% of the sample. Sequencing was carried out using peripheral blood. Receptors were obtained from a man in his fifties or sixties with active or convalescent COVID-19.

This clone was seen once. This rearrangement joins TRBV5-4 to TRBJ2-3; 10 nucleotides agree with TRBD2. Germline-derived CDR1 and CDR2 are SGHNT and YYREEE (reference sequence). Trimming at V came to 4 bases and at J to 4 bases, leaving 6 bases not matched to a gene. The CDR3 has 15 residues. In DNA form, the CDR3 reads TGTGCCAGCAGCACACCTAGCGGGGGTGCAGATACGCAGTATTTT. Protein product: CASSTPSGGADTQYF.

The chain is built from TRBV6-5 and TRBJ2-3; 11 nucleotides match TRBD2. Germline V gene sequence: CDR1 MNHEY, CDR2 SVGAGI. Trimming cost V 4 bases and J 7 bases; bases outside gene matches: 7. This CDR3 has 15 amino acids. The CDR3 DNA sequence: TGTGCCAGCAGTTTGGGACTAGCGGTGGGGAATACGCAGTATTTT. It codes for CASSLGLAVGNTQYF.

The gene calls are TRBV13 and TRBJ2-7; D possibly corresponds to TRBD1 (6 bases). Germline CDR1 reads PRHDT; CDR2 reads FYEKMQ (reference sequence). The CDR3 covers 14 residues. V dropped 5 bases and J dropped 0 bases, with 11 bases sitting between them. The CDR3 bases are TGTGCCAGCAGCCCCCCGGACAGCTCCTACGAGCAGTACTTC. Protein: CASSPPDSSYEQYF.

The V call is TRBV19, the J call TRBJ2-1; 9 nucleotides line up with TRBD1. J was trimmed by 2 bases and V by 5 bases; bases with no gene match: 4. This CDR3 is 15 amino acids long. Per the germline V gene, CDR1 is LNHDA and CDR2 is SQIVND (reference sequence). The CDR3 DNA reads as TGTGCCAGTAGTGCGGGACAGGGCACCTACAATGAGCAGTTCTTC. This sequence encodes CASSAGQGTYNEQFF.

The chain links TRBV18 to TRBJ2-7; no firm D call. V was clipped by 2 bases and J by 0 bases, with 5 bases between them. The CDR3 is 13 residues long. Germline-derived CDR1 and CDR2 are KGHSH and LQKENI. DNA of the CDR3: TGTGCCAGCTCACCAGTTATCTCCTACGAGCAGTACTTC. Protein sequence: CASSPVISYEQYF.

This sequence joins TRBV15 and TRBJ2-1; 13 nucleotides agree with TRBD2. CDR3 length: 15 residues. Trimming cost V 3 bases and J 9 bases; bases outside gene matches: 5. CDR1 and CDR2 from the germline V gene are LNHNV and YYDKDF (reference sequence). CDR3 amino acids: CATSRLGLAGVEQFF. The CDR3 nucleotides read TGTGCCACCAGCAGGCTAGGACTAGCGGGAGTTGAGCAGTTCTTC. Supplemented by reference TRBV15 and TRBJ2-1, the full variable domain reads DAMVIQNPRYQVTQFGKPVTLSCSQTLNHNVMYWYQQKSSQAPKLLFHYYDKDFNNEADTPDNFQSRRPNTSFCFLDIRSPGLGDTAMYLCATSRLGLAGVEQFFGPGTRLTVL.

The V call is TRBV7-2, the J call TRBJ2-3; 9 nucleotides align to TRBD2. Germline loops: CDR1 SGHTA, CDR2 FQGNSA. V was clipped by 7 bases and J by 2 bases; unmatched bases: 13. This CDR3 has 17 amino acids. The CDR3 spells CASTPRGAGGITDTQYF. In DNA form, the CDR3 reads TGTGCCAGCACCCCCCGGGGGGCGGGGGGGATCACAGATACGCAGTATTTT.

There are a few counts of this clone. The chain links TRBV19 to TRBJ2-1; 10 positions agree with TRBD2. From germline, CDR1 is LNHDA and CDR2 SQIVND (reference sequence). The CDR3 has 17 amino acids. With 5 bases clipped from V and 3 bases from J, the junction kept 10 bases outside the gene matches. The CDR3 here is CASSLAGGLSGYNEQFF. In DNA form, the CDR3 reads TGTGCCAGTAGTTTAGCGGGGGGCCTCAGCGGCTACAATGAGCAGTTCTTC.

This clone was detected a few times. The rearrangement uses TRBV7-9 and TRBJ2-3; D may be TRBD2 (6 bases). This CDR3 has 14 residues. Looked up from germline, CDR1 is SEHNR and CDR2 is FQNEAQ (reference sequence). V dropped 8 bases and J dropped 2 bases, with 14 bases sitting between them. CDR3 bases: TGTGCCAGCGGCACTAGCAGTGCCACAGATACGCAGTATTTT. Translation: CASGTSSATDTQYF.

In the case of this clone: Within the sample, other DNA sequences also encode this same CDR3. This chain links TRBV3-1 (or the pseudogene TRBV3-2) with TRBJ2-5; D is possibly TRBD2 (5 bases). CDR1 is LGHDT and CDR2 is YNNKEL in the germline V gene (reference sequence). The CDR3 sequence is 11 residues long. Trimming left V 4 bases short and J 5 bases short, with 5 bases between. The CDR3 reads CASSPGETQYF. In DNA, the CDR3 is TGTGCCAGCAGCCCGGGGGAGACCCAGTACTTC.

The rearrangement joins TRBV5-1 to TRBJ1-5, with TRBD1 as a possible D gene (5 bases). Germline V lookup: CDR1 SGHRS, CDR2 YFSETQ. Trimming left V 0 bases short and J 8 bases short, with 15 bases between. This CDR3 region has 15 residues. DNA for the CDR3: TGCGCCAGCAGCTTGGATGGGTCCACCAGGGAGCCCCAGCATTTT. Its protein is CASSLDGSTREPQHF.

The V gene is TRBV7-9, the J gene TRBJ1-6; D possibly corresponds to TRBD1 (5 bases). Trimming pared 1 base from V and 10 bases from J, leaving 11 bases between. The germline CDR1 and CDR2 sequences are SEHNR and FQNEAQ (reference sequence). CDR3 length: 14 residues. CDR3 in DNA: TGTGCCAGCAGCTTAGTTCCAGGGCCCTCACCCCTCCACTTT. As protein: CASSLVPGPSPLHF.

V usage is TRBV29-1 and J usage is TRBJ2-3, with 12 bases aligning to TRBD2. CDR1 and CDR2 (germline): SQVTM, ANQGSEA. Germline trimming cut 6 bases from V and 1 base from J; bases unmatched to any gene: 2. The CDR3 spans 14 residues. CDR3 residues: CSVASGGGTDTQYF. CDR3 DNA sequence: TGCAGCGTGGCTAGCGGGGGGGGCACAGATACGCAGTATTTT.

The V gene is TRBV12-3 or TRBV12-4, the J gene TRBJ2-7; no reliable D call. This CDR3 spans 13 amino acids. Trimming pared 5 bases from V and 2 bases from J, leaving 10 bases between. For the CDR3, the DNA is TGTGCCAGCAGTCCAAACCTACCCTACGAGCAGTACTTC. Translated, it gives CASSPNLPYEQYF.

J is TRBJ2-7 and V is TRBV15; 9 bases line up with TRBD2. This CDR3 has 15 residues. The V and J ends lost 1 base and 2 bases, in that order; junction bases with no gene match: 3. Per germline, CDR1 LNHNV and CDR2 YYDKDF (reference sequence). CDR3 bases: TGTGCCACCAGCAGAGTTGGCGGGAGGGCCTACGAGCAGTACTTC. Amino acids: CATSRVGGRAYEQYF.

The rearrangement joins TRBV2 to TRBJ1-5; no clear D. V was pared by 2 bases and J by 5 bases, with 10 bases between. The CDR3 consists of 14 residues. The V gene's germline CDR1 is SNHLY and CDR2 FYNNEI. The CDR3 DNA follows: TGTGCCAGCAGTGAACTAGCTGGGGATCAGCCCCAGCATTTT. Amino acids: CASSELAGDQPQHF.

This clone was detected only a few times. The chain employs TRBV4-1 and TRBJ1-1; D possibly corresponds to TRBD1 (6 bases). The CDR3 covers 15 residues. V dropped 2 bases and J dropped 1 base, with 11 bases sitting between them. Germline-derived CDR1 and CDR2 are MGHRA and YSYEKL. CDR3 sequence (DNA): TGCGCCAGCAGCCAACCGGGACACGAGAACACTGAAGCTTTCTTT. As protein: CASSQPGHENTEAFF.

V usage is TRBV18 and J usage is TRBJ2-1, with a tentative D call TRBD1 (6 bases). V was shortened by 3 bases and J by 0 bases, with 9 bases between the two germline ends. Looked up from germline, CDR1 is KGHSH and CDR2 is LQKENI. This CDR3 has 15 amino acids. The CDR3 nucleotides read TGTGCCAGCTCACCCCAGGGGAGCTCCTACAATGAGCAGTTCTTC. Translating gives CASSPQGSSYNEQFF.

The J gene is TRBJ1-1, the V gene TRBV18; tentatively, D is TRBD1 (6 bases). The germline V and J ends were trimmed by 1 base and 3 bases, with 12 bases remaining between them. This CDR3 contains 15 residues. Germline V gives CDR1 KGHSH, CDR2 LQKENI. The CDR3 loop reads CASSPRGRWDTEAFF. The CDR3 DNA reads as TGTGCCAGCTCACCACGGGGGCGGTGGGACACTGAAGCTTTCTTT.

The chain joins TRBV3-1 (or the pseudogene TRBV3-2) to TRBJ1-6; D perhaps matches TRBD1 (5 bases). This CDR3 is 14 amino acids long. Trimming left V 2 bases short and J 10 bases short, with 12 bases between. The V gene's germline CDR1 is LGHDT and CDR2 YNNKEL (reference sequence). The CDR3 region has the DNA TGTGCCAGCAGCCAAAGGGGCGCCCAATCACCCCTCCACTTT. Protein product: CASSQRGAQSPLHF.

The chain uses TRBV30 and TRBJ1-1; 7 bases agree with TRBD1. The V gene end was trimmed by 3 bases and the J gene end by 4 bases; junction bases not matched to a gene: 11. Germline V gene data show CDR1 as GTSNPN and CDR2 as SVGIG (reference sequence). CDR3 length: 15 amino acids. The chain's CDR3 is CAWRQTGSGSTEAFF. CDR3 nucleotide sequence: TGTGCCTGGAGGCAGACAGGGTCAGGTAGCACTGAAGCTTTCTTT.

The chain joins TRBV6-7 to TRBJ1-4; D gene uncertain. TRBV6-7 qualifies as an ORF whose function is uncertain. With 0 bases removed from V and 7 bases from J, the gap between germline ends came to 21 bases. This CDR3 comprises 18 residues. The CDR3, as DNA: TGTGCCAGCAGTTACTCGTTTTCAACCCGGGTCCCAGTTGAAAAACTGTTTTTT. It translates to CASSYSFSTRVPVEKLFF.

The V call is TRBV19, the J call TRBJ1-5; 8 bases map to TRBD1. Trimming cost V 0 bases and J 6 bases; bases outside gene matches: 4. Germline values: CDR1 LNHDA, CDR2 SQIVND (reference sequence). The CDR3 loop spans 15 amino acids. The DNA for the CDR3 is TGTGCCAGTAGTATAGATAACAGGGGGAGTCAGCCCCAGCATTTT. This sequence encodes CASSIDNRGSQPQHF. The full variable domain, rest sourced from reference TRBV19 and TRBJ1-5, is DGGITQSPKYLFRKEGQNVTLSCEQNLNHDAMYWYRQDPGQGLRLIYYSQIVNDFQKGDIAEGYSVSREKKESFPLTVTSAQKNPTAFYLCASSIDNRGSQPQHFGDGTRLSIL.

The gene calls are TRBV19 and TRBJ1-5; D is uncertain. The CDR3 loop spans 16 amino acids. Per the germline V gene, CDR1 is LNHDA and CDR2 is SQIVND (reference sequence). V gave up 3 bases and J gave up 0 bases, with 12 bases separating them. CDR3 protein: CASSIVVLRSNQPQHF. DNA of the CDR3: TGTGCCAGTAGTATCGTGGTGTTGCGTAGCAATCAGCCCCAGCATTTT.

The chain employs TRBV19 and TRBJ2-3, with 8 bases fitting TRBD1. After removal of 3 bases from V and 2 bases from J, the junction contained 4 bases not matched to a gene. Germline CDR1 LNHDA, CDR2 SQIVND (reference sequence). This CDR3 comprises 15 residues. The CDR3 region has the DNA TGTGCCAGTAGTATCAGACAGGGGTACACAGATACGCAGTATTTT. Translated, it gives CASSIRQGYTDTQYF.

The genes are TRBV11-2 and TRBJ2-7; 8 bases agree with TRBD1. This CDR3 is built from 15 residues. J gave up 4 bases and V 6 bases, and 11 bases lay outside the gene matches. Germline CDR1 and CDR2: SGHAT and FQNNGV. DNA of the CDR3: TGTGCCAGCAGTTTTGGGACAGGTAGACTTTACGAGCAGTACTTC. It translates to CASSFGTGRLYEQYF.

This sequence joins TRBV10-2 and TRBJ2-5; 9 nucleotides agree with TRBD2. Trimming cost V 4 bases and J 1 base; bases outside gene matches: 4. From germline, CDR1 is WSHSY and CDR2 SAAADI. This CDR3 comprises 15 residues. CDR3 nucleotide sequence: TGCGCCAGCAGTGGACTAGCGGACAGCCAAGAGACCCAGTACTTC. This gives the protein CASSGLADSQETQYF.